This T cell receptor beta chain is drawn from a study of technical replicates of blood from several donors. Repertoires were generated with immunoSEQ multiplex PCR, while TCRdb's copy carries only in-frame clones and drops some. The sample has 60,000 to 65,000 clones; 87% are singletons. CDR3 length: 15 amino acids. Trimming took off 2 bases at V and 3 bases at J, with 14 bases between the two ends. Germline CDR1 MNHEY, CDR2 SMNVEV (reference sequence). This chain connects TRBV27 to TRBJ2-7; D possibly corresponds to TRBD2 (7 bases). Sequenced: PBMCs. The clonotype originates from a human donor in good health. Some clones in this sample may be carry-over from other donors' samples. CDR3 protein: CASSLVGGAFYEQYF. In nucleotides, the CDR3 is TGTGCCAGCAGTTTAGTTGGGGGGGCTTTCTACGAGCAGTACTTC.